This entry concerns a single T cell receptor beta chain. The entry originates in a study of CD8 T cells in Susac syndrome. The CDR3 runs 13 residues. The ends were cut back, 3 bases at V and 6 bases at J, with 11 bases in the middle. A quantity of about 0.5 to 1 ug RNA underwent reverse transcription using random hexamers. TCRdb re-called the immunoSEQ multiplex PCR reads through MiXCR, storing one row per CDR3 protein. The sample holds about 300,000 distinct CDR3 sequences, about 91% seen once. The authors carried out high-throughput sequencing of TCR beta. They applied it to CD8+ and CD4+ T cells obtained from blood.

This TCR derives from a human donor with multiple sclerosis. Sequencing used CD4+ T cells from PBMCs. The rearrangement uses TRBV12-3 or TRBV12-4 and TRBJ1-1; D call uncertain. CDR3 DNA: TGTGCCAGCAGTTTTACGGATAAGGCTGAAGCTTTCTTT. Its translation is CASSFTDKAEAFF.